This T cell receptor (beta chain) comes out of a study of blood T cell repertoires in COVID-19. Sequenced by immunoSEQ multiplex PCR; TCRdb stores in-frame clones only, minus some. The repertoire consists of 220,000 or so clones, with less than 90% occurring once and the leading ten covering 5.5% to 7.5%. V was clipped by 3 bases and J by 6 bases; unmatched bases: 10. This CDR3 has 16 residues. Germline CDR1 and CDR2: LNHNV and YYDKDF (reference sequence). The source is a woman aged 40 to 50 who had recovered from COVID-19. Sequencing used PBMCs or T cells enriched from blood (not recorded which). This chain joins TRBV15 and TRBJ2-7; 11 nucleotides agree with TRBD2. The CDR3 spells CATSRELAGAFREQYF. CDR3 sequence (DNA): TGTGCCACCAGCAGGGAACTAGCGGGAGCGTTCCGCGAGCAGTACTTC.